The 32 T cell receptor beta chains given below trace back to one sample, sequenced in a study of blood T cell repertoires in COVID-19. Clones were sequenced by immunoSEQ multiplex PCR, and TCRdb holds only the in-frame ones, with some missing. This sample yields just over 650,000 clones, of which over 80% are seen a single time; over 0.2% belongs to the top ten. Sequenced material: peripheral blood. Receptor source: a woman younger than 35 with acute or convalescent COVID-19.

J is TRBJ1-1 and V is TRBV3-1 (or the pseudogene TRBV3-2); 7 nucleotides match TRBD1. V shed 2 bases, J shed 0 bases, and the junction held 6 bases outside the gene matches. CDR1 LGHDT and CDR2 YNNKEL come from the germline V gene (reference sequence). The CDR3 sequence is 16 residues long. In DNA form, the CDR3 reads TGTGCCAGCAGCCAAAGACTGACAGGGATGAACACTGAAGCTTTCTTT. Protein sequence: CASSQRLTGMNTEAFF.

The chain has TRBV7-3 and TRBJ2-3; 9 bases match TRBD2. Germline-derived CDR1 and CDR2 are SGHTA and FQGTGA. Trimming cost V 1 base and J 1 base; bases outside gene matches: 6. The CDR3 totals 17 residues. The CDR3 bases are TGTGCCAGCAGCTTAATGGGACTAGCAGGGGGCACAGATACGCAGTATTTT. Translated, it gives CASSLMGLAGGTDTQYF.

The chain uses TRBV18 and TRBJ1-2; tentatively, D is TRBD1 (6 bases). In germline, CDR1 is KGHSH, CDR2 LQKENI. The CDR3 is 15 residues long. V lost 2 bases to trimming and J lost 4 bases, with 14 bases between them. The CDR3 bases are TGTGCCAGCTCACCAGGGAGGGACAACGTCTATGGCTACACCTTC. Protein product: CASSPGRDNVYGYTF.

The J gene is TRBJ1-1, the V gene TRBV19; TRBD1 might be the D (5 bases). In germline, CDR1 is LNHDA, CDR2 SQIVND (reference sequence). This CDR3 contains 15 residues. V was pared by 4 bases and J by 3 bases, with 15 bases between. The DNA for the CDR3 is TGTGCCAGTAGTAGAAACGGGGAGGGGTACACTGAAGCTTTCTTT. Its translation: CASSRNGEGYTEAFF.

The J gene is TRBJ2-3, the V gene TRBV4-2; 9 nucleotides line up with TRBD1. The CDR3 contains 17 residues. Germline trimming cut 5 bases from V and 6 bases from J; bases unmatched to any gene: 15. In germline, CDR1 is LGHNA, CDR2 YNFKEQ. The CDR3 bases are TGTGCCAGCAGCATACAGCCGGGACAGGGAGTTACGGATACGCAGTATTTT. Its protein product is CASSIQPGQGVTDTQYF.

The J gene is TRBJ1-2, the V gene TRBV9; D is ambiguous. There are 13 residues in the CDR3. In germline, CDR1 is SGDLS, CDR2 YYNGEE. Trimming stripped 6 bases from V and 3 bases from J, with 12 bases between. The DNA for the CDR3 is TGTGCCAGCACCCGAGACGGGGACTATGGCTACACCTTC. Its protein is CASTRDGDYGYTF.

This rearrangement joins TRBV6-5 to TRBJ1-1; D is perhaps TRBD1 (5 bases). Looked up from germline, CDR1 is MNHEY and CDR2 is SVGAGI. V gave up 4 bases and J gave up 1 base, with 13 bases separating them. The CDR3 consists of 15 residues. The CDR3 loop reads CASSFAGTSNTEAFF. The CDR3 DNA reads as TGTGCCAGCAGTTTCGCGGGGACTTCGAACACTGAAGCTTTCTTT.

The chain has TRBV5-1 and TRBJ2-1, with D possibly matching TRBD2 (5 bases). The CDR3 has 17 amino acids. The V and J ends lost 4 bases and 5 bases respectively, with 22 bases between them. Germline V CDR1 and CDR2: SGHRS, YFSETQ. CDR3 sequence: CASSLRWSLAINNEQFF. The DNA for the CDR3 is TGCGCCAGCAGCCTGCGGTGGTCTTTAGCGATCAACAATGAGCAGTTCTTC.

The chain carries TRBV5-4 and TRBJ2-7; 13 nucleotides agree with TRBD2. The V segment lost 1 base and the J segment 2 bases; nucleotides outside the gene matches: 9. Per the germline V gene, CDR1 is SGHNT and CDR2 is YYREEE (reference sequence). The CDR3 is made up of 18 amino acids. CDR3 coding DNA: TGTGCCAGCAGCTTGACTAGCGGGGGGGCCGGTTTGACCTACGAGCAGTACTTC. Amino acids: CASSLTSGGAGLTYEQYF.

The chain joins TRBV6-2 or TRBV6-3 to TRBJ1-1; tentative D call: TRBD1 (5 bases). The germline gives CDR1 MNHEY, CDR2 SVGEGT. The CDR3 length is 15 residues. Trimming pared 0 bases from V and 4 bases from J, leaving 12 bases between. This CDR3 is CASSYSTVSGTEAFF. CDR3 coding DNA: TGTGCCAGCAGTTACTCGACAGTATCTGGCACTGAAGCTTTCTTT.

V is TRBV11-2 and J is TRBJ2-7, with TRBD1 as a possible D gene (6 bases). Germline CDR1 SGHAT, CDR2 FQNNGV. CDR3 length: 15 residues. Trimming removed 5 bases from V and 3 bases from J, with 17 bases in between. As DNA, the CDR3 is TGTGCCAGCAGCCTCTGGGGGCAGACAAACTACGAGCAGTACTTC. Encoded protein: CASSLWGQTNYEQYF.

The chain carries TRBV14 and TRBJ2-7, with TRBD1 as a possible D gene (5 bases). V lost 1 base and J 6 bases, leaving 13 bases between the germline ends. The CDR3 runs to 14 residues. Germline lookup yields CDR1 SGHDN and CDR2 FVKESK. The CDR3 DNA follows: TGTGCCAGCAGCCAAGTTCAGGGATACGGCGAGCAGTACTTC. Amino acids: CASSQVQGYGEQYF. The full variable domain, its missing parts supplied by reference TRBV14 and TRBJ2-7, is EAGVTQFPSHSVIEKGQTVTLRCDPISGHDNLYWYRRVMGKEIKFLLHFVKESKQDESGMPNNRFLAERTGGTYSTLKVQPAELEDSGVYFCASSQVQGYGEQYFGPGTRLTVT.

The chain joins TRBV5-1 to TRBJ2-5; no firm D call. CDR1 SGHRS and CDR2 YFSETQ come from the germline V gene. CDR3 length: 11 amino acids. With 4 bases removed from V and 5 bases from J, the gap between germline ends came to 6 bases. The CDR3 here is CASSVSETQYF. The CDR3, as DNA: TGCGCCAGCAGCGTGAGCGAGACCCAGTACTTC.

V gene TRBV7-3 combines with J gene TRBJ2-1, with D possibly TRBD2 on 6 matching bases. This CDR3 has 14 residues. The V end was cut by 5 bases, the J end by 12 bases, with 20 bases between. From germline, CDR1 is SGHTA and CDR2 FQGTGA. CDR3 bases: TGTGCCAGCAGCAAAAATGGATTTTCGGAGGGGCAGTTCTTC. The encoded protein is CASSKNGFSEGQFF.

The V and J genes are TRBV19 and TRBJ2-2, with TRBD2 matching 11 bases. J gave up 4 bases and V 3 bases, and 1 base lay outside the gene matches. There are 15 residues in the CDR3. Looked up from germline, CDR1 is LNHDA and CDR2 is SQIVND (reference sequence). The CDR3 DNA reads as TGTGCCAGTAGTATCGGACTAGCGGGCACCGGGGAGCTGTTTTTT. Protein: CASSIGLAGTGELFF.

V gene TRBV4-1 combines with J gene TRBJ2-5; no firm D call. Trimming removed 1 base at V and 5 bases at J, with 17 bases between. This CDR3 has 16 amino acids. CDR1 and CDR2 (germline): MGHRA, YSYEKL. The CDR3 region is CASSQGEVAPGETQYF. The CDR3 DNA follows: TGCGCCAGCAGCCAAGGAGAAGTGGCCCCCGGGGAGACCCAGTACTTC.

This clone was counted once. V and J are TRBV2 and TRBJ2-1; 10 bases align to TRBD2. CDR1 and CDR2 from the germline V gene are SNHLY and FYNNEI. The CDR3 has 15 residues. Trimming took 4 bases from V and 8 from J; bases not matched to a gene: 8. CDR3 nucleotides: TGTGCCAGCAGTGTAATAGCGGGGGGCCCCGATGAGCAGTTCTTC. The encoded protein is CASSVIAGGPDEQFF.

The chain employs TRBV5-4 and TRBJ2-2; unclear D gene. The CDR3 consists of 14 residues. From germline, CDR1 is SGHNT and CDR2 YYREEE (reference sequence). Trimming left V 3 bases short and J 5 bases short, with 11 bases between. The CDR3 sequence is CASSYPGWTGELFF. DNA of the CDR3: TGTGCCAGCAGCTACCCGGGTTGGACCGGGGAGCTGTTTTTT.

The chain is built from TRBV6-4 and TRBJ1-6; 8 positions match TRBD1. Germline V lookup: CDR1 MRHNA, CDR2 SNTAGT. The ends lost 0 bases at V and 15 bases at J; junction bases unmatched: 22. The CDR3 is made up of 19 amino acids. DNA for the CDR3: TGTGCCAGCAGTGACTCGATTTGGGCCCGACAGGGGATCAGGGAGATCCTCCACTTT. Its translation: CASSDSIWARQGIREILHF.

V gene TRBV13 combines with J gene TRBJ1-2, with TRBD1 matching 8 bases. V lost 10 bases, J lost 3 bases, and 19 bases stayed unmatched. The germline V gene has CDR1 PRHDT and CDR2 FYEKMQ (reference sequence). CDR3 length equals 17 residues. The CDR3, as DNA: TGTGCCATTACAAAATCCGGGACAGGAGCCCTCTACTATGGCTACACCTTC. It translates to CAITKSGTGALYYGYTF.

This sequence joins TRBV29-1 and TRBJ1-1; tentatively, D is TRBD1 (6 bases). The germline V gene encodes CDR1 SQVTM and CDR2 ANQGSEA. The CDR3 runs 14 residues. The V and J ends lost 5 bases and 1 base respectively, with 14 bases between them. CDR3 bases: TGCAGCGTTCGCAGGACAGCATCGAACACTGAAGCTTTCTTT. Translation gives CSVRRTASNTEAFF.

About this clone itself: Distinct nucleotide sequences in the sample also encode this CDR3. CDR3 protein: CASSVTGTGANVLTF. The CDR3 DNA is TGTGCCAGCAGCGTAACGGGTACCGGGGCCAACGTCCTGACTTTC. The V gene is TRBV9, the J gene TRBJ2-6; D ambiguous. The V end lost 1 base, the J end lost 4 bases, and 9 bases lay between the germline ends. The length of the CDR3 is 15 residues. The germline gives CDR1 SGDLS, CDR2 YYNGEE. The variable domain in full, with the rest retrieved from reference TRBV9 and TRBJ2-6, is DSGVTQTPKHLITATGQRVTLRCSPRSGDLSVYWYQQSLDQGLQFLIQYYNGEERAKGNILERFSAQQFPDLHSELNLSSLELGDSALYFCASSVTGTGANVLTFGAGSRLTVL.

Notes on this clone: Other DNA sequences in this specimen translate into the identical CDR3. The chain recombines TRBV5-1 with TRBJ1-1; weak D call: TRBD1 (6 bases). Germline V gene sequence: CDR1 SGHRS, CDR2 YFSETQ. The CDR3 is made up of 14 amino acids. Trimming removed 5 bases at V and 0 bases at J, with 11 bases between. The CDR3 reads CASSSGQMNTEAFF. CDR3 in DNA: TGCGCCAGCAGTTCGGGACAAATGAACACTGAAGCTTTCTTT.

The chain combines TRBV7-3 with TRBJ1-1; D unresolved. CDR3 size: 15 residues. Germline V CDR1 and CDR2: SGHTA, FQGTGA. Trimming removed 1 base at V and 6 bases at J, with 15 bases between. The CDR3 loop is CASSLRGSGSSEAFF. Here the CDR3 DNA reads TGTGCCAGCAGCTTAAGAGGGTCGGGTTCGTCTGAAGCTTTCTTT.

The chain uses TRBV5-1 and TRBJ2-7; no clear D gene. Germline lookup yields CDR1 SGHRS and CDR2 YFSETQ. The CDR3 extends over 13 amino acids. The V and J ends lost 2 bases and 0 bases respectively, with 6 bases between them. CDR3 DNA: TGCGCCAGCAGCTTACAGAGCTCCTACGAGCAGTACTTC. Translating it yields CASSLQSSYEQYF.

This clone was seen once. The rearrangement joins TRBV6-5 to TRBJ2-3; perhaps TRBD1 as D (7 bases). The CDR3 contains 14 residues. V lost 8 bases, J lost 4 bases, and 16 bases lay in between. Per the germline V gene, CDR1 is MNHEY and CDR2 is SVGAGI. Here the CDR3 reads CASPGDSGSDTQYF. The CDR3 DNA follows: TGTGCCAGCCCAGGGGACAGCGGGTCAGATACGCAGTATTTT.

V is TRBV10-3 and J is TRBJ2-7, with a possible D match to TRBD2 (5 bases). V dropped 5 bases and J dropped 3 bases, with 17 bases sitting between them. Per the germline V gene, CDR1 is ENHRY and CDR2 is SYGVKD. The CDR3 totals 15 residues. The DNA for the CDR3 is TGTGCCATCAGTTATTCCCGGGGTAGCTACTACGAGCAGTACTTC. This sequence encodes CAISYSRGSYYEQYF.

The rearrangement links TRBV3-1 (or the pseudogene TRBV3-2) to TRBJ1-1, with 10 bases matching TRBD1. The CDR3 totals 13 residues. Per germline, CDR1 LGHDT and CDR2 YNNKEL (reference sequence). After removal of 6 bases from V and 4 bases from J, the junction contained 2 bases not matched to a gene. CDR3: CASRGQGSTEAFF. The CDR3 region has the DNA TGTGCCAGCAGGGGACAGGGGAGCACTGAAGCTTTCTTT.

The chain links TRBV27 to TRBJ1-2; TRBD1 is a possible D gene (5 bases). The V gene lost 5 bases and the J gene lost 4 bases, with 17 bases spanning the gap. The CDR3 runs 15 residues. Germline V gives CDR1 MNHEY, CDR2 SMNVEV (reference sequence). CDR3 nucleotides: TGTGCCAGCAGTGACTCCGGACGGACAATCTATGGCTACACCTTC. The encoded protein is CASSDSGRTIYGYTF.

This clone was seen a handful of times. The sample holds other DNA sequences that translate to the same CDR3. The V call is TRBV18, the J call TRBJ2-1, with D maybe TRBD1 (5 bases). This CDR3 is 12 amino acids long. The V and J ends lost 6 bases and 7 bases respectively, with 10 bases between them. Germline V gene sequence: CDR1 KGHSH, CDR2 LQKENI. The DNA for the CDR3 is TGTGCCAGCTCCCCTCAGGGAAATGAGCAGTTCTTC. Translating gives CASSPQGNEQFF.

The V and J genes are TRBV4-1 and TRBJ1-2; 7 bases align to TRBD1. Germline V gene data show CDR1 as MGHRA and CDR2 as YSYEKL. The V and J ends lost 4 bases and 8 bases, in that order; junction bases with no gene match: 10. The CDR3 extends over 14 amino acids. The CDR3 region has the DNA TGCGCCAGCAGCCCCCTGACAGGGAGGATGGGCTACACCTTC. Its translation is CASSPLTGRMGYTF.

In DNA, the CDR3 is TGTGCCAGCAGTCACGCGATTGGAAAGCGGGGGGGCCAAGAGACCCAGTACTTC. This codes for CASSHAIGKRGGQETQYF. The chain carries TRBV3-1 (or the pseudogene TRBV3-2) and TRBJ2-5, with TRBD2 matching 10 bases. Germline values: CDR1 LGHDT, CDR2 YNNKEL (reference sequence). The V and J ends lost 6 bases and 1 base, in that order; junction bases with no gene match: 14. This CDR3 has 18 residues.